The sequence of this TCR beta chain was determined in a study of beta chain features in type 1 diabetes. Whole-study results and caveats: A potential influence of HLA type upon TCRB rearrangement remained unresolved herein. The naive, central memory and Treg TCRB repertoires of patients appeared to be more similar to one another than those of healthy donors.

This clone was observed many times. Its antigen is still unknown. Via CD45RO/CCR7/CD25/CD127/CD95/CD27, cells of the CD4+ naive, central memory, regulatory and stem cell-like memory subsets were sorted. The CDR3 sequence is 14 residues long. Germline CDR1 is SGHTA and CDR2 is FQGNSA. V was cut by 0 bases and J by 11 bases, with 14 bases left in between. Sequenced material consisted of expressed TCRB transcripts (all of the isolated RNA was reverse transcribed). Assay: immunoSEQ multiplex PCR; the TCRdb copy retains only in-frame clones and omits some. The sample records about 160,000 clones, approximately 9% being singletons.

The clonotype was recovered from a woman aged 18-29 years in good health. The sequencing sample was made of central memory CD4+ T cells from blood. The V call is TRBV7-2, the J call TRBJ1-5, with D perhaps matching TRBD1 (6 bases). CDR3 region: CASSLARDTPAQHF. Here the CDR3 DNA reads TGTGCCAGCAGCTTAGCGAGGGACACCCCGGCCCAGCATTTT.